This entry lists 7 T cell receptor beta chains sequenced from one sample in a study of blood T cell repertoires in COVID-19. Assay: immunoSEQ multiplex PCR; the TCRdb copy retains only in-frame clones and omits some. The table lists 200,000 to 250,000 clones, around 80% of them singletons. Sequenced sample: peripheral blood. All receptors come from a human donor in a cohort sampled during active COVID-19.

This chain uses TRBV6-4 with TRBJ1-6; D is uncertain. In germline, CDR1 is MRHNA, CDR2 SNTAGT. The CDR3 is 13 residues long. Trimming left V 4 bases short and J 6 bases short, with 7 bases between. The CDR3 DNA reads TGTGCCAGCAGTGTCGAGGGTAATTCACCCCTCCACTTT. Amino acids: CASSVEGNSPLHF.

This chain's CDR3 is CSVAGTIAGYNEQFF. The CDR3 region has the DNA TGCAGCGTGGCGGGGACGATAGCGGGTTACAATGAGCAGTTCTTC. The chain uses TRBV29-1 and TRBJ2-1, with TRBD2 identical over 7 bases. The junction had 12 bases not matched to a gene; V was cut back by 6 bases and J by 4 bases. The length of the CDR3 is 15 residues. CDR1 and CDR2 from the germline V gene are SQVTM and ANQGSEA.

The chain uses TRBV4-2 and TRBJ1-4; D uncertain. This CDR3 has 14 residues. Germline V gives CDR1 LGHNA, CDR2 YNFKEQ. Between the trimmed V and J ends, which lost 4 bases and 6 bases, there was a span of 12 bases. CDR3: CASSPEGRDEKLFF. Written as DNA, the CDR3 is TGTGCCAGCAGCCCCGAAGGCCGGGATGAAAAACTGTTTTTT.

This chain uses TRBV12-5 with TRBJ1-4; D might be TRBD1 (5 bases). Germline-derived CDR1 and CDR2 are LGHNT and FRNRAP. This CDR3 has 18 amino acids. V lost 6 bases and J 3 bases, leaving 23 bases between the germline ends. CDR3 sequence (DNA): TGTGCTAGTGGCCCCCGAAGTGGGGAGGGGATGGCTAATGAAAAACTGTTTTTT. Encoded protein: CASGPRSGEGMANEKLFF.

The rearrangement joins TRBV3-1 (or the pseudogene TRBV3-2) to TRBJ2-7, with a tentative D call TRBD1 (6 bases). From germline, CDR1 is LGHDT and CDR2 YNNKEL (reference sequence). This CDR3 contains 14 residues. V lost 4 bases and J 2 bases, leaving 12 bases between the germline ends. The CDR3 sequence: CASSLSGTPYEQYF. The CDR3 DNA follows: TGTGCCAGCAGCCTCTCGGGGACACCCTACGAGCAGTACTTC.

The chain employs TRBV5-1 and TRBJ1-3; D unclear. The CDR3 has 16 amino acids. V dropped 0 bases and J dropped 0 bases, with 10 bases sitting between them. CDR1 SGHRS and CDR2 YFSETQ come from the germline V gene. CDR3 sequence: CASSLDRPSSGNTIYF. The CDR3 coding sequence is TGCGCCAGCAGCTTGGACCGCCCGAGCTCTGGAAACACCATATATTTT.

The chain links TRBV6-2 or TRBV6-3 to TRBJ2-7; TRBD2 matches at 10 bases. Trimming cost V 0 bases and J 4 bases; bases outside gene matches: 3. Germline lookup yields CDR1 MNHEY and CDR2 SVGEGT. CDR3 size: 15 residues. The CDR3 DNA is TGTGCCAGCAGTTACTCGTCTAGCGGGAGTTACGAGCAGTACTTC. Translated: CASSYSSSGSYEQYF.